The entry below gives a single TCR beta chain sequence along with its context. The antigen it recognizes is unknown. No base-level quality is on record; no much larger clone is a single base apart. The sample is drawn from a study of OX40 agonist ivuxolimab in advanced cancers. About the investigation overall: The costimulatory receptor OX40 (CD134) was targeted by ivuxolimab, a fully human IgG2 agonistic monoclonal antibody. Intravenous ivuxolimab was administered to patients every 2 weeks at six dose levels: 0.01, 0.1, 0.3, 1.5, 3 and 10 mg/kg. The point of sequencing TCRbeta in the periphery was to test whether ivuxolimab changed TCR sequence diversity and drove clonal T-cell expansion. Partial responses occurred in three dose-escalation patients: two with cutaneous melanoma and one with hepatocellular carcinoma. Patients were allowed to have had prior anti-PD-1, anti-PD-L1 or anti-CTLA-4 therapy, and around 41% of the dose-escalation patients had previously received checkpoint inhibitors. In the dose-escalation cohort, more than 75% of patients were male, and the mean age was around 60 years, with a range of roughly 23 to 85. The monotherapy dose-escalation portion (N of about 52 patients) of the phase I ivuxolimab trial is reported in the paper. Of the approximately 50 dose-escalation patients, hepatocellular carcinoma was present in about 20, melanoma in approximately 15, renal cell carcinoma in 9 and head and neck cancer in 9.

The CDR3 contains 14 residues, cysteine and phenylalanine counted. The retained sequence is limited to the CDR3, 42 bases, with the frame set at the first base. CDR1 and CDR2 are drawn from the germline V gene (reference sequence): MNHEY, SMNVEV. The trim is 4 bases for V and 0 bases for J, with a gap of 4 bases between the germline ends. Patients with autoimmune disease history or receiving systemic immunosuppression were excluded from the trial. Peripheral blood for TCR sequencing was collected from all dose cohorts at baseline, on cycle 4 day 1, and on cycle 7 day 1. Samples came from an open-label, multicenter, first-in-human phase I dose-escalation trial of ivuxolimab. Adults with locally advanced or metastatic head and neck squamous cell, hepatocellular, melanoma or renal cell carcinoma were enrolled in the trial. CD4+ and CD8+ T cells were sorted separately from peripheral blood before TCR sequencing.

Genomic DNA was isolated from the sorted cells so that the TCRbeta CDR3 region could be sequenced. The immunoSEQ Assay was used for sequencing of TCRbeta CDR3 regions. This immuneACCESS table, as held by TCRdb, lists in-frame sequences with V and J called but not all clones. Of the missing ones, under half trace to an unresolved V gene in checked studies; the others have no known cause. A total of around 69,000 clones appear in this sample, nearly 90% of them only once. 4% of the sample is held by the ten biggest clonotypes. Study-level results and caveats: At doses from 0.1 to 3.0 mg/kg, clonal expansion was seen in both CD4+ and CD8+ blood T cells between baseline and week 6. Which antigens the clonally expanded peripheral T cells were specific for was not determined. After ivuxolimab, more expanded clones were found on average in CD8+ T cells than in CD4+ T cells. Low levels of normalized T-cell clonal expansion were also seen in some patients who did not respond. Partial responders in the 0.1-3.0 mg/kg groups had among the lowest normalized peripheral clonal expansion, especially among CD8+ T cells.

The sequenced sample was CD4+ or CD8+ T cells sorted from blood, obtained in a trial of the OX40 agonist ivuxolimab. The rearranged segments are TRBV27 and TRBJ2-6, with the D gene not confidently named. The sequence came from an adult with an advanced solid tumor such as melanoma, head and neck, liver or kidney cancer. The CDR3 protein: CASSWSSGANVLTF. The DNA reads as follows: TGTGCCAGCAGTTGGTCCTCTGGGGCCAACGTCCTGACTTTC.